The rows below give T cell receptor beta chains drawn from one sample of a study of OX40 agonist ivuxolimab in advanced cancers. Sequenced by immunoSEQ multiplex PCR; TCRdb stores in-frame clones only, minus some. The sample comprises tens of thousands of clones, roughly 90% of which are singletons, and more than 0.95% rests with the top ten. Sample: CD4+ or CD8+ T cells sorted from blood, taken in a trial of the OX40 agonist ivuxolimab. Receptors were obtained from an adult with an advanced solid tumor such as melanoma, head and neck, liver or kidney cancer. Each CDR3 is given with its conserved first and last residue. The D gene is left open where the match is weak. Where a row states a size, it is once, few, many or the class of an expanded clone; other rows omit it.

D,V,J,length,size,CDR3,DNA
NA,TRBV27,TRBJ1-4,16,NA,CASRTKGRLGNEKLFF,TGTGCCAGCAGGACCAAGGGACGCCTAGGAAATGAAAAACTGTTTTTT
TRBD2,TRBV7-3,TRBJ2-3,17,NA,CASSLRGTSARSDTQYF,TGTGCCAGCAGCTTAAGAGGGACTAGCGCAAGGTCAGATACGCAGTATTTT
NA,TRBV5-1,TRBJ2-1,15,NA,CASSLERSSYNEQFF,TGCGCCAGCAGCTTGGAGCGGAGCTCCTACAATGAGCAGTTCTTC
NA,TRBV28,TRBJ2-7,14,NA,CASSMIAVSYEQYF,TGTGCCAGCAGTATGATAGCGGTCTCCTACGAGCAGTACTTC
NA,TRBV5-1,TRBJ2-3,14,once,CASSPHTGTDTQYF,TGCGCCAGCAGCCCACATACTGGGACAGATACGCAGTATTTT
NA,TRBV7-9,TRBJ2-1,15,NA,CASSFGGGRRDEQFF,TGTGCCAGCAGCTTCGGGGGCGGGCGGCGGGATGAGCAGTTCTTC
NA,TRBV18,TRBJ2-7,16,NA,CASSPTLTKKWNEQYF,TGTGCCAGCTCACCAACGTTGACGAAAAAATGGAACGAGCAGTACTTC
NA,TRBV19,TRBJ2-7,15,NA,CASSPLRTTAGEQYF,TGTGCCAGTAGTCCACTACGGACGACGGCCGGCGAGCAGTACTTC
NA,TRBV2,TRBJ2-5,15,NA,CASSAGAEGRETQYF,TGTGCCAGCAGTGCGGGAGCGGAGGGTCGGGAGACCCAGTACTTC
NA,TRBV19,TRBJ1-2,12,once,CASSTPPEGYTF,TGTGCCAGTAGCACACCCCCGGAAGGCTACACCTTC
TRBD1,TRBV6-6,TRBJ1-5,15,once,CASSLLGQPNQPQHF,TGTGCCAGCAGCCTCTTGGGACAGCCTAATCAGCCCCAGCATTTT
NA,TRBV6-6,TRBJ2-3,11,once,CASSYSDTQYF,TGTGCCAGCAGTTACTCGGATACGCAGTATTTT
TRBD2,TRBV7-6,TRBJ2-5,18,NA,CASSLGGLADRMVETQYF,TGTGCCAGCAGCTTAGGGGGACTAGCGGACCGAATGGTAGAGACCCAGTACTTC
NA,TRBV6-5,TRBJ1-3,15,NA,CASSFGRPSGNTIYF,TGTGCCAGCAGTTTCGGACGTCCCTCTGGAAACACCATATATTTT
NA,TRBV19,TRBJ1-1,12,once,CASWDRYTEAFF,TGTGCCAGTTGGGACCGATACACTGAAGCTTTCTTT
TRBD2,TRBV10-3,TRBJ2-2,17,NA,CAVTSGTSGSGTGELFF,TGTGCCGTCACCTCCGGGACTAGCGGGAGTGGCACCGGGGAGCTGTTTTTT
NA,TRBV5-1,TRBJ2-7,14,NA,CASSLAGPSYEQYF,TGCGCCAGCAGCTTGGCCGGGCCGTCCTACGAGCAGTACTTC
NA,TRBV18,TRBJ2-7,13,NA,CASSPRLPGEQYF,TGTGCCAGCTCACCACGGCTCCCAGGAGAGCAGTACTTC
NA,TRBV2,TRBJ1-1,11,few,CASHRDTEAFF,TGTGCCAGTCATCGGGACACTGAAGCTTTCTTT